Given below is one TCR beta chain in context. The target antigen is unknown. The CDR3 has 14 residues. In germline, CDR1 is SGHNT, CDR2 YENEEA. Trimming at V came to 5 bases and at J to 6 bases, leaving 9 bases not matched to a gene. Likely unrecorded immune exposures existed in these nominally healthy donors. A multiplex PCR was run with 60 Vbeta primers and 13 Jbeta primers. Repertoires were generated with immunoSEQ multiplex PCR, while TCRdb's copy carries only in-frame clones and drops some. In total, the table holds roughly 62,000 clones. This record belongs to a study of cytomegalovirus exposure and HLA in healthy donors. The study, taken as a whole, reports: Researchers reported in a later analysis that a missense DCLRE1C variant was tied to TCR beta V- and J-gene trimming.

The clonotype was recovered from a woman aged 18-29 years in good health and CMV-seronegative. The sample taken for sequencing was PBMCs. The gene calls are TRBV11-3 and TRBJ1-1, with 7 bases that match TRBD1. Written as DNA, the CDR3 is TGTGCCAGCAGCAAAATCGACAGGGCCCCTGAAGCTTTCTTT. Its translation is CASSKIDRAPEAFF.